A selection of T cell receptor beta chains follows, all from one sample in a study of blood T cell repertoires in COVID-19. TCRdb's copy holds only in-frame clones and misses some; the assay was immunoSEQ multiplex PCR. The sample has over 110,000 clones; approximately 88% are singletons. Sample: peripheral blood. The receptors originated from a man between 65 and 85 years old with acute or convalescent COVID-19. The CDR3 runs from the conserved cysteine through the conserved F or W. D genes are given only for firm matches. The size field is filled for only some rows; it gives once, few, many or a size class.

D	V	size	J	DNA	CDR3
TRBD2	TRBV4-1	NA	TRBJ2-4	TGCGCCAGCAGCCGACTAGCGGGGGTCAAAAACATTCAGTACTTC	CASSRLAGVKNIQYF
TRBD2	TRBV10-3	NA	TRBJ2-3	TGTGCCATCAGTGAGTCTGGGCGGGGGGGCACAGATACGCAGTATTTT	CAISESGRGGTDTQYF
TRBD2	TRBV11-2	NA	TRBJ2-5	TGTGCCAGCAGTGGAAGCGGGACCGAAGAGACCCAGTACTTC	CASSGSGTEETQYF
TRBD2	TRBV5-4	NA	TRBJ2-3	TGTGCCAGCAGCTTTATAGCGGGAGGAAGCACAGATACGCAGTATTTT	CASSFIAGGSTDTQYF
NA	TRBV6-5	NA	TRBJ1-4	TGTGCCAGCAGGAGGGAGGTTGAAAAACTGTTTTTT	CASRREVEKLFF
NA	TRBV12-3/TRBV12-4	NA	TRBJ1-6	TGTGCCAGCAGTCCCAATAGATCCCTCCACTTT	CASSPNRSLHF
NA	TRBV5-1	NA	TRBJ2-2	TGCGCCAGCAGCTTGACCGGGACAACGAACACCGGGGAGCTGTTTTTT	CASSLTGTTNTGELFF
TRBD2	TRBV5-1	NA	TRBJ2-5	TGCGCCAGCATCCCGGCTAGCGGGAGCCAAGAGACCCAGTACTTC	CASIPASGSQETQYF
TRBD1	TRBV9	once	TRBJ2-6	TGTGCCAGCAGCCAGGGACAGGGAGGCTCTGGGGCCAACGTCCTGACTTTC	CASSQGQGGSGANVLTF
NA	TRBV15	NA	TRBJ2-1	TGTGCCACCAGCAGAGATCGCAGCTCCTACAATGAGCAGTTCTTC	CATSRDRSSYNEQFF
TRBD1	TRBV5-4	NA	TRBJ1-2	TGTGCCAGCAGCCGCGGACAGGACTATGGCTACACCTTC	CASSRGQDYGYTF
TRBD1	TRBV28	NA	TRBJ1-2	TGTGCCAGCAGTTCGACAGGGGCCCCTATTTATGGCTACACCTTC	CASSSTGAPIYGYTF
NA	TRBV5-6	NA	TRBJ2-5	TGTGCCAGCAGCTTGAGTGTAGGGGCCCAAGAGACCCAGTACTTC	CASSLSVGAQETQYF
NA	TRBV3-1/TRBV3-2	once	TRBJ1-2	TGTGCCAGCAGCCAAGGTCCACGGGCAGGCGCCCTCCAAAAGGGGGGCTACACCTTC	CASSQGPRAGALQKGGYTF
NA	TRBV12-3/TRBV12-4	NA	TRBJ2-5	TGTGCCAGCAGTGGGGCTGGGCTGGAGACCCAGTACTTC	CASSGAGLETQYF
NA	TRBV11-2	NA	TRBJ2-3	TGTGCCAGCAGCTTTAGCCCTTTCCCCGCAGATACGCAGTATTTT	CASSFSPFPADTQYF
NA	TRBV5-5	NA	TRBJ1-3	TGTGCCAGCAGCTTCGTGGGGGGTGGAAACACCATATATTTT	CASSFVGGGNTIYF
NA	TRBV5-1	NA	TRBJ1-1	TGCGCCAGCTCCGGACAGAACCTGGAAGCTTTCTTT	CASSGQNLEAFF
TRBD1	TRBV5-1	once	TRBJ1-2	TGCGCCAGCAGCTTCGAAGGGACAGTTAACTATGGCTACACCTTC	CASSFEGTVNYGYTF
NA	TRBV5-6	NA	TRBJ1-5	TGTGCCCGCAGTTGGGGGGGGAATCAGCCCCAGCATTTT	CARSWGGNQPQHF
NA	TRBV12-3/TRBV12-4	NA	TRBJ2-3	TGTGCCAGCAGTCCGACTACGGATACGCAGTATTTT	CASSPTTDTQYF
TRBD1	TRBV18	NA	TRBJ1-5	TGTGCCAGCTCACCCGGGACAGGGGGAAGTCAGCCCCAGCATTTT	CASSPGTGGSQPQHF
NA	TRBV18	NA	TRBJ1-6	TGTGCCAGCTCACGGTTAGACAGGAGCTCCTATAATTCACCCCTCCACTTT	CASSRLDRSSYNSPLHF
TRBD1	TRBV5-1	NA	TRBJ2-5	TGCGCCAGCAGCTCCGGACAGGGACAAGAGACCCAGTACTTC	CASSSGQGQETQYF
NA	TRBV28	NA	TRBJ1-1	TGTGCCAGCAGTTTGAGAAGGCGAGGTGAAGCTTTCTTT	CASSLRRRGEAFF
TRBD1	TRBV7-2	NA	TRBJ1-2	TGTGCCAGCAGCTTAGCAGCAGGACAGGGTAACTATGGCTACACCTTC	CASSLAAGQGNYGYTF
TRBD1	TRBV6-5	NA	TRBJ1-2	TGTGCCAGCAGTTACAGGCAGGGGGATAACTATGGCTACACCTTC	CASSYRQGDNYGYTF
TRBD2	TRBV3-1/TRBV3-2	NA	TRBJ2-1	TGTGCCAGCAGCCAAGAGTCGGCTAGCGGGAGAGGGAATGAGCAGTTCTTC	CASSQESASGRGNEQFF
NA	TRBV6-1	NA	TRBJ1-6	TGTGCCAGCAGTGAAGAACAGGGAAGGTTTATCTATAATTCACCCCTCCACTTT	CASSEEQGRFIYNSPLHF
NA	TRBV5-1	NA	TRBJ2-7	TGCGCCAGCAGCTTGGCCGAGGCTGTACTTTACGAGCAGTACTTC	CASSLAEAVLYEQYF
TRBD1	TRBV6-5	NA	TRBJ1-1	TGTGCCACCCAACCGGGACAGGGGGCATACACTGAAGCTTTCTTT	CATQPGQGAYTEAFF
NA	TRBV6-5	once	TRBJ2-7	TGTGCCAGCAGTTACGATGGGACTTCTGCCGAGCAGTACTTC	CASSYDGTSAEQYF
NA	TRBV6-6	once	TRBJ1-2	TGTGCCAGCAGTTACGAGGGCTACCCCAATGGCTACACCTTC	CASSYEGYPNGYTF
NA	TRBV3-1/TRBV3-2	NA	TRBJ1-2	TGTGCCAGCAGCCCGGGGGGGGACTATGGCTACACCTTC	CASSPGGDYGYTF
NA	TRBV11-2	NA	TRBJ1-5	TGTGCCAGCAGCTTAGCACAGGATCAGCCCCAGCATTTT	CASSLAQDQPQHF
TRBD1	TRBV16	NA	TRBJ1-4	TGTGCCAGCAGCCCTTCCCCCGGACAGGGGGAAAAACTGTTTTTT	CASSPSPGQGEKLFF
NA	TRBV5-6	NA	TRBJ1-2	TGTGCCAGCAGCTTGTCGGCAGGGGAAAGAGGCTACACCTTC	CASSLSAGERGYTF
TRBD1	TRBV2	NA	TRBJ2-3	TGTGCCAGCAGTGGACAGGGCCTTCGCACAGATACGCAGTATTTT	CASSGQGLRTDTQYF
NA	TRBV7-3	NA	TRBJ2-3	TGTGCCAGCAGCTTAACCAGGGGGGAAGGAGATACGCAGTATTTT	CASSLTRGEGDTQYF
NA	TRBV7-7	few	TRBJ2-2	TGTGCCAGCAGCTTATCCCCCGGTGGTTACGGGGAGCTGTTTTTT	CASSLSPGGYGELFF
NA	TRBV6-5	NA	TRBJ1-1	TGTGCCAGCAGTTACTCGATCGGCACTGAAGCTTTCTTT	CASSYSIGTEAFF
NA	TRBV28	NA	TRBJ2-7	TGTGCCAGCAGTTCCCCCCCCTCCGAGCAGTACTTC	CASSSPPSEQYF
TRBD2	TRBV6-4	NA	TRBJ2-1	TGTGCCAGCAGAAGCGGGGGGCACCCCAATGAGCAGTTCTTC	CASRSGGHPNEQFF
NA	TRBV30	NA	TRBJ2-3	TGTGCCTGGAGTGTTTTCCAGAAGAGGACAGATACGCAGTATTTT	CAWSVFQKRTDTQYF
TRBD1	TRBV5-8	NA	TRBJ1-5	TGTGCCAGCAGCTTGATTGCAGGGGGTGCCCCCCTTAGCAATCAGCCCCAGCATTTT	CASSLIAGGAPLSNQPQHF
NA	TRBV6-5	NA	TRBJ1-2	TGTGCCAGCACGGCGGGGCCGGGGGGCTACACCTTC	CASTAGPGGYTF
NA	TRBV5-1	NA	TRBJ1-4	TGCGCCAGCAGCTCGAGGGCAACTAATGAAAAACTGTTTTTT	CASSSRATNEKLFF
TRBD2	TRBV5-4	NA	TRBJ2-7	TGTGCCAGCAGCCCGGGACTAGCGGGAGACGAGCAGTACTTC	CASSPGLAGDEQYF
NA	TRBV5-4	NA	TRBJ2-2	TGTGCCAGCAGCAGCGACAGCAAACGTACCGGGGAGCTGTTTTTT	CASSSDSKRTGELFF
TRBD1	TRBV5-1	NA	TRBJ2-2	TGCGCCAGCAGCTCAGGACAGGGGGCGTCCGGGGAGCTGTTTTTT	CASSSGQGASGELFF
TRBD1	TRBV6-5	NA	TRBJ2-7	TGTGCCAGCAGTACCGGGACAGGGTTGTACGAGCAGTACTTC	CASSTGTGLYEQYF
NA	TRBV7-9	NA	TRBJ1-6	TGTGCCAGCAGCTCAGAGAGAGGGTCACCCCTCCACTTT	CASSSERGSPLHF
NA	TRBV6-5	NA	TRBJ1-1	TGTGCCAGCAGTAGAACACCGATGAACACTGAAGCTTTCTTT	CASSRTPMNTEAFF
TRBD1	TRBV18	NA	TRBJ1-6	TGTGCCAGCTCACTTGACAGGGATAATTCACCCCTCCACTTT	CASSLDRDNSPLHF
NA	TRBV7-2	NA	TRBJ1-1	TGTGCCAGCAGCTTATCACAGAACACTGAAGCTTTCTTT	CASSLSQNTEAFF
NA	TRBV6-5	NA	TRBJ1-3	TGTGCCAGCAGTTCCAGGGGTTACGGAAACACCATATATTTT	CASSSRGYGNTIYF
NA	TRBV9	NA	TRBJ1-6	TGTGCCAGCAGCGTAGATGGGGCGACCTATTCACCCCTCCACTTT	CASSVDGATYSPLHF